This passage covers 21 T cell receptor beta chains from one sample sequenced in a study of blood T cell repertoires in COVID-19. Data came from immunoSEQ multiplex PCR; TCRdb stores just in-frame clones and leaves some out. This sample yields about 200,000 clones, of which roughly 90% are seen a single time; approximately 0.75% belongs to the top ten. Sequencing was performed on peripheral blood. All receptors derive from a woman aged 70-85 years with acute or convalescent COVID-19.

This chain connects TRBV7-3 to TRBJ2-1, with 10 positions matching TRBD2. J was trimmed by 4 bases and V by 5 bases; bases with no gene match: 5. From germline, CDR1 is SGHTA and CDR2 FQGTGA. CDR3 length: 15 amino acids. CDR3 residues: CASSISGRNYNEQFF. CDR3 DNA: TGTGCCAGCAGCATTAGCGGGAGGAATTACAATGAGCAGTTCTTC.

The chain combines TRBV6-6 with TRBJ2-1, with 9 bases lining up with TRBD2. Germline values: CDR1 MNHNY, CDR2 SVGAGI (reference sequence). After removal of 5 bases from V and 6 bases from J, the junction contained 8 bases not matched to a gene. This CDR3 has 15 amino acids. CDR3 DNA: TGTGCCAGCAGTCCCCCGGTAGCGGGAGTCAATGAGCAGTTCTTC. It encodes CASSPPVAGVNEQFF.

The chain employs TRBV27 and TRBJ1-5; 7 nucleotides line up with TRBD1. There are 15 residues in the CDR3. CDR1 is MNHEY, CDR2 SMNVEV, per germline (reference sequence). The junction had 2 bases not matched to a gene; V was cut back by 3 bases and J by 0 bases. CDR3: CASSLTGNSNQPQHF. The CDR3, as DNA: TGTGCCAGCAGTTTGACAGGGAATAGCAATCAGCCCCAGCATTTT.

This chain uses TRBV5-6 with TRBJ2-1, with 10 bases lining up with TRBD2. The germline CDR1 and CDR2 sequences are SGHDT and YYEEEE. V lost 6 bases to trimming and J lost 6 bases; unmatched junction nucleotides: 12. This CDR3 has 16 residues. CDR3 sequence: CASTRLAGLSTNEQFF. The CDR3 region has the DNA TGTGCCAGCACCCGACTAGCGGGTCTCTCTACCAATGAGCAGTTCTTC.

V gene TRBV3-1 (or the pseudogene TRBV3-2) combines with J gene TRBJ1-2; D ambiguous. The V end was cut by 1 base, the J end by 7 bases, with 13 bases between. This CDR3 is built from 14 residues. CDR1 and CDR2 from the germline V gene are LGHDT and YNNKEL (reference sequence). The CDR3 DNA sequence: TGTGCCAGCAGCCAAGGGCAGGTCAACGGTGGCTACACCTTC. Translated, it gives CASSQGQVNGGYTF.

The table lists this clone with a few counts. V is TRBV7-2 and J is TRBJ1-1; D unclear. The CDR3 length is 12 residues. The germline V gene encodes CDR1 SGHTA and CDR2 FQGNSA. Trimming took off 5 bases at V and 5 bases at J, with 9 bases between the two ends. The CDR3 reads CASSRPGTEAFF. The CDR3 bases are TGTGCCAGCAGCCGCCCGGGGACTGAAGCTTTCTTT.

The V call is TRBV11-3, the J call TRBJ2-2, with 7 nucleotides matching TRBD2. The CDR3 contains 15 residues. Germline V gives CDR1 SGHNT, CDR2 YENEEA. The junction had 2 bases not matched to a gene; V was cut back by 2 bases and J by 2 bases. The CDR3: CASSLLAANTGELFF. CDR3 bases: TGTGCCAGCAGCTTACTAGCGGCCAACACCGGGGAGCTGTTTTTT.

The chain carries TRBV3-1 (or the pseudogene TRBV3-2) and TRBJ2-1; D remains unclear. Trimming pared 3 bases from V and 7 bases from J, leaving 10 bases between. CDR1 is LGHDT and CDR2 is YNNKEL in the germline V gene (reference sequence). The CDR3 extends over 13 amino acids. The CDR3 loop reads CASSQLTENEQFF. For the CDR3, the DNA is TGTGCCAGCAGCCAGCTAACAGAGAATGAGCAGTTCTTC.

V is TRBV27 and J is TRBJ2-7; 9 bases agree with TRBD1. J gave up 5 bases and V 7 bases, and 6 bases lay outside the gene matches. This CDR3 has 13 amino acids. Germline CDR1 MNHEY, CDR2 SMNVEV (reference sequence). The DNA of the CDR3 is TGTGCCAGCATAACCGGGACAGGGAACGAGCAGTACTTC. This sequence encodes CASITGTGNEQYF.

This clone came up a few times. This chain connects TRBV10-3 to TRBJ2-5; the match to TRBD1 covers 10 bases. The germline CDR1 and CDR2 sequences are ENHRY and SYGVKD. This CDR3 is built from 17 residues. V was pared by 3 bases and J by 4 bases, with 11 bases of the junction left unmatched. The CDR3 sequence: CAISEIGTGDSRETQYF. The CDR3 nucleotides read TGTGCCATCAGTGAAATCGGGACAGGGGATAGCAGAGAGACCCAGTACTTC.

This clone was observed a few times. The chain recombines TRBV5-1 with TRBJ1-2, with D perhaps matching TRBD1 (6 bases). This CDR3 is built from 14 residues. Germline V gene data show CDR1 as SGHRS and CDR2 as YFSETQ. Trimming took 0 bases from V and 2 from J, leaving 8 bases between them. CDR3 in amino acids: CASSLEGGNYGYTF. The CDR3 nucleotides read TGCGCCAGCAGCTTGGAAGGGGGAAACTATGGCTACACCTTC.

The CDR3 protein is CASSLELAGGVEQYF. The CDR3 nucleotides are TGTGCCAGCAGCTTAGAACTAGCGGGAGGGGTCGAGCAGTACTTC. The chain carries TRBV7-2 and TRBJ2-7; 13 bases are shared with TRBD2. V lost 1 base to trimming and J lost 6 bases; unmatched junction nucleotides: 3. The CDR3 is 15 amino acids. Germline-derived CDR1 and CDR2 are SGHTA and FQGNSA.

The chain employs TRBV5-1 and TRBJ2-5, with D possibly being TRBD2 (5 bases). This CDR3 contains 15 residues. Germline CDR1 is SGHRS and CDR2 is YFSETQ. The germline V and J ends were trimmed by 1 base and 4 bases, with 14 bases remaining between them. CDR3 amino acids: CASSLSGSRGETQYF. The DNA for the CDR3 is TGCGCCAGCAGCTTGTCCGGGTCCCGGGGAGAGACCCAGTACTTC.

The rearrangement uses TRBV19 and TRBJ2-7; 11 bases are shared with TRBD1. Trimming cost V 2 bases and J 4 bases; bases outside gene matches: 7. There are 16 residues in the CDR3. Looked up from germline, CDR1 is LNHDA and CDR2 is SQIVND (reference sequence). CDR3 protein: CASSIRTGTGGYEQYF. In DNA form, the CDR3 reads TGTGCCAGTAGTATACGGACGGGGACAGGGGGATACGAGCAGTACTTC. Variable domain in full (rest from reference TRBV19 and TRBJ2-7): DGGITQSPKYLFRKEGQNVTLSCEQNLNHDAMYWYRQDPGQGLRLIYYSQIVNDFQKGDIAEGYSVSREKKESFPLTVTSAQKNPTAFYLCASSIRTGTGGYEQYFGPGTRLTVT.

This clone was detected a few times. The CDR3 reads CASSLAKGRGETQYF. The CDR3 DNA follows: TGCGCCAGCAGCTTGGCTAAGGGGCGAGGAGAGACCCAGTACTTC. The genes are TRBV5-1 and TRBJ2-5; a possible D gene is TRBD1 (5 bases). The ends were cut back, 0 bases at V and 4 bases at J, with 13 bases in the middle. Germline V CDR1 and CDR2: SGHRS, YFSETQ. The CDR3 length is 15 residues.

The chain uses TRBV19 and TRBJ2-2, with 8 bases aligning to TRBD1. The CDR3 has 16 residues. Trimming took 3 bases from V and 1 from J; bases not matched to a gene: 4. Germline CDR1 and CDR2: LNHDA and SQIVND (reference sequence). CDR3 sequence: CASSIHDRGNTGELFF. The CDR3 DNA reads TGTGCCAGTAGTATCCATGACAGGGGGAACACCGGGGAGCTGTTTTTT.

The V gene is TRBV28, the J gene TRBJ1-2; the D gene is possibly TRBD1 (6 bases). CDR1 is MDHEN, CDR2 SYDVKM, per germline. The V gene lost 7 bases and the J gene lost 4 bases, with 16 bases spanning the gap. The CDR3 loop spans 14 amino acids. This chain's CDR3 is CASTWARGVYGYTF. Here the CDR3 DNA reads TGTGCCAGCACCTGGGCCAGGGGCGTCTATGGCTACACCTTC.

The chain combines TRBV6-5 with TRBJ2-2; the match to TRBD1 covers 9 bases. This CDR3 comprises 13 residues. The V and J ends lost 6 bases and 5 bases, in that order; junction bases with no gene match: 1. Germline CDR1 MNHEY, CDR2 SVGAGI. The CDR3 DNA follows: TGTGCCAGCAGAGACAGGGGGACCGGGGAGCTGTTTTTT. It yields the protein CASRDRGTGELFF.

The rearrangement uses TRBV5-1 and TRBJ2-1; D is undetermined. This CDR3 contains 14 residues. Germline lookup yields CDR1 SGHRS and CDR2 YFSETQ. The V end lost 3 bases, the J end lost 10 bases, and 17 bases lay between the germline ends. The CDR3 nucleotides read TGCGCCAGCAGCTCCCCCTCCAGCGTCGGGGAGCAGTTCTTC. It specifies CASSSPSSVGEQFF.

This clone was recorded a few times. CDR3 in amino acids: CASSELPGSYNEQFF. CDR3 nucleotides: TGTGCCAGCAGTGAACTCCCCGGCTCCTACAATGAGCAGTTCTTC. The V call is TRBV2, the J call TRBJ2-1; no clear D. The V end lost 2 bases, the J end lost 0 bases, and 8 bases lay between the germline ends. Germline assignment: CDR1 SNHLY and CDR2 FYNNEI. This CDR3 has 15 residues.

The chain combines TRBV28 with TRBJ2-5; 12 bases are a match to TRBD1. The CDR3 is 16 amino acids. The V gene's germline CDR1 is MDHEN and CDR2 SYDVKM. Germline trimming cut 5 bases from V and 5 bases from J; bases unmatched to any gene: 9. In nucleotides, the CDR3 is TGTGCCAGCAGTCCTTTCGGGACAGGGGGCATGGAGACCCAGTACTTC. It encodes CASSPFGTGGMETQYF. The full variable domain, its missing parts supplied by reference TRBV28 and TRBJ2-5, is DVKVTQSSRYLVKRTGEKVFLECVQDMDHENMFWYRQDPGLGLRLIYFSYDVKMKEKGDIPEGYSVSREKKERFSLILESASTNQTSMYLCASSPFGTGGMETQYFGPGTRLLVL.